This T cell receptor beta chain was captured by sequencing in a study of T cell repertoires in cytomegalovirus infection. Looking at the study overall: CMV epitopes that were recently identified and HLA-C-restricted were used alongside well-studied HLA-B-restricted ones. A matching HLA type, together with CMV infection, was signaled by public TCR beta signatures. Study-level points and caveats: Ex vivo, HLA-C-restricted CMV-specific TCR beta clonotypes prevailed over the rest of the response.

This clonotype was picked up many times. What it binds is unknown. Each CDR3 protein is one row after TCRdb ran MiXCR on the reads. The table shows under 350,000 distinct CDR3 sequences, with approximately 22% occurring only once. The sample was cultured PBMCs, taken from culture after CMV antigen stimulation. The clonotype comes from a human donor in good health (CMV status not recorded). Some clones in this sample may be carry-over from other donors' samples.

Here the CDR3 reads CASSPGRGGYNEQFF. The CDR3 nucleotides are TGTGCCAGCAGCCCTGGGAGGGGGGGGTACAATGAGCAGTTCTTC. The rearrangement links TRBV7-2 to TRBJ2-1; D is perhaps TRBD2 (7 bases). The germline V gene encodes CDR1 SGHTA and CDR2 FQGNSA. The length of the CDR3 is 15 residues. The V end was cut by 5 bases, the J end by 4 bases, with 15 bases between. The whole variable domain, remainder taken from reference TRBV7-2 and TRBJ2-1, is GAGVSQSPSNKVTEKGKDVELRCDPISGHTALYWYRQSLGQGLEFLIYFQGNSAPDKSGLPSDRFSAERTGGSVSTLTIQRTQQEDSAVYLCASSPGRGGYNEQFFGPGTRLTVL.